This T cell receptor beta chain was recorded in a study of T cells in Graves' hyperthyroidism and ophthalmopathy. Amplified TCR beta CDR3 regions came from RNA transcripts. A set of HTBI primers served as the primers for a first-round RT-PCR of the TCR CDR3. MiXCR, run by TCRdb on the multiplex PCR reads, gives a single entry per CDR3 protein. The sample contains approximately 400,000 distinct CDR3 sequences, 11% to 15% of which appear only once. As regards this clonotype: A much larger clone sits a single nucleotide away, making a read error possible.

The CDR3 sequence is 15 residues long. V lost 1 base to trimming and J lost 8 bases, with 12 bases between them. CDR1 is LGHNT and CDR2 is FRNRAP in the germline V gene. The chain combines TRBV12-5 with TRBJ1-6; D might be TRBD1 (6 bases). The TCR comes from a woman aged 60-75 years with Graves' hyperthyroidism. The sample taken for sequencing was blood. The CDR3 nucleotides read TGTGCTAGTGGTTTGGCTGAGGGGGTGGATTCACCCCTCCACTTT. Translation gives CASGLAEGVDSPLHF.